The source of this T cell receptor beta chain is a study of identical twins. TCRdb re-called the 5' RACE reads with MiXCR, one entry per CDR3 protein. This table has roughly 540,000 distinct CDR3 sequences, less than 25% appearing once. General study findings and limits: Within cord blood, abundant beta clonotypes carried fewer insertions, but memory repertoires showed no such trend.

V dropped 1 base and J dropped 4 bases, with 17 bases sitting between them. Germline CDR1 DFQATT, CDR2 SNEGSKA (reference sequence). This CDR3 region has 17 residues. This clonotype was observed a handful of times. Its specificity is unknown. The same sample was also used in a study of T cells expressing NK-cell markers.

The origin of this receptor is a woman aged 18-29 years in good health. The specimen was CD4+ T cells sorted from blood. V is TRBV20-1 and J is TRBJ1-6; D may be TRBD1 (5 bases). The CDR3 DNA is TGCAGTGCTAGAGGGCCCCGGTCGGGGCCTTATAATTCACCCCTCCACTTT. Amino acids: CSARGPRSGPYNSPLHF.